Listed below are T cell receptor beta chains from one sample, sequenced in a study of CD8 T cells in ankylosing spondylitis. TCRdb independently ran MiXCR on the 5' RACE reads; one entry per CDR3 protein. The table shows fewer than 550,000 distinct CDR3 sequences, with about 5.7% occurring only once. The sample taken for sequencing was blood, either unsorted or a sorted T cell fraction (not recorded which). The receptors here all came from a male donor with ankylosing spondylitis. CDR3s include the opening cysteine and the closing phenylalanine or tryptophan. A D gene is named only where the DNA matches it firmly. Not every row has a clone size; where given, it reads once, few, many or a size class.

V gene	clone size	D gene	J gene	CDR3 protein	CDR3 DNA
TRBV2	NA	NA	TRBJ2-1	CASRFLLGAYNEQFF	TGTGCCAGCAGGTTCCTGTTAGGGGCCTACAATGAGCAGTTCTTC
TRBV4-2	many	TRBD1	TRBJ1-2	CASSPDREYGYTF	TGTGCCAGCAGTCCGGACAGGGAGTATGGCTACACCTTC
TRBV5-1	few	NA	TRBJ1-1	CASSLEGKGENTEAFF	TGCGCCAGCAGCTTAGAAGGTAAGGGCGAGAACACTGAAGCTTTCTTT
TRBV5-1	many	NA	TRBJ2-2	CASSRDGAGTGELFF	TGCGCCAGCAGCCGGGACGGCGCGGGAACCGGGGAGCTGTTTTTT
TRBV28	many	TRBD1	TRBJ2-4	CASSFVPTGGGKNIQYF	TGTGCCAGCAGTTTTGTCCCGACAGGGGGGGGCAAAAACATTCAGTACTTC
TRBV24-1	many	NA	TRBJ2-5	CATSDPLTGETQYF	TGTGCCACCAGTGACCCACTGACCGGGGAGACCCAGTACTTC
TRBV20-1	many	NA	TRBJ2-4	CSAFRVGGVNIQYF	TGCAGCGCGTTTAGGGTTGGCGGTGTTAACATTCAGTACTTC
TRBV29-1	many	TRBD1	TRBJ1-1	CSVEDQHRGGEAFF	TGCAGCGTTGAAGATCAACACAGGGGGGGTGAAGCTTTCTTT
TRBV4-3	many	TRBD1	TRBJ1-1	CASSRHRGNTEAFF	TGCGCCAGCAGCCGGCACAGGGGGAACACTGAAGCTTTCTTT
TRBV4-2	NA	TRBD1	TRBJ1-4	CASSQSGTGGVGEKLFF	TGTGCCAGCAGCCAGTCCGGGACAGGGGGCGTAGGAGAAAAACTGTTTTTT
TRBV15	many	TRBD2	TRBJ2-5	CATSSQLAGEETQYF	TGTGCCACCAGCAGCCAACTAGCGGGAGAGGAGACCCAGTACTTC
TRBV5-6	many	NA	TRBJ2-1	CASSLRQAPSYNEQFF	TGTGCCAGCAGCTTACGACAGGCCCCATCCTACAATGAGCAGTTCTTC
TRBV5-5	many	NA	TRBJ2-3	CASSNGQTDTQYF	TGTGCCAGCAGCAACGGACAAACAGATACGCAGTATTTT
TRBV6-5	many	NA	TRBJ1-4	CASSYSILTTNEKLFF	TGTGCCAGCAGTTACTCGATTCTGACCACTAATGAAAAACTGTTTTTT
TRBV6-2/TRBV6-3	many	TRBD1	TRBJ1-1	CASSSPGTGPKSRLNTEAFF	TGTGCCAGCAGTTCGCCCGGGACAGGGCCCAAGTCCAGGCTGAACACTGAAGCTTTCTTT
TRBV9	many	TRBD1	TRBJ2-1	CASSRDRGYNEQFF	TGTGCCAGCAGCCGGGACAGGGGATACAATGAGCAGTTCTTC
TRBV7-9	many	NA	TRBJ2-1	CASTPGGSGHEQFF	TGTGCCAGCACACCCGGGGGATCCGGCCATGAGCAGTTCTTC
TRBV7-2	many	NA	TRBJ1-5	CASSSRQAGQPQHF	TGTGCCAGCAGCTCCCGACAGGCAGGGCAGCCCCAGCATTTT
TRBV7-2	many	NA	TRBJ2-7	CASSHDWSSYEQYF	TGTGCCAGCAGTCACGACTGGAGCTCCTACGAGCAGTACTTC
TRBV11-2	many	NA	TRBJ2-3	CASSLQPGVITDTQYF	TGTGCCAGCAGCTTACAGCCAGGGGTAATCACAGATACGCAGTATTTT